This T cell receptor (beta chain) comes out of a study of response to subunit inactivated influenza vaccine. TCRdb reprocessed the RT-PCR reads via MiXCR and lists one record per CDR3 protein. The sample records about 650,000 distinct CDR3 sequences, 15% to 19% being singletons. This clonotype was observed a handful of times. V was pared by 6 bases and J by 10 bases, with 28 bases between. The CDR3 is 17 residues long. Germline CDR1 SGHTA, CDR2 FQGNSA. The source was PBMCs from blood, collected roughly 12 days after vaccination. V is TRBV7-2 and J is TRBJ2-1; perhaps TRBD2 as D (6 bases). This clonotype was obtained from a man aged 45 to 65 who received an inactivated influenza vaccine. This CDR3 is CASSFKPPGTSSGEQFF. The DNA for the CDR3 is TGTGCCAGCAGTTTCAAGCCTCCCGGGACTTCTTCCGGGGAGCAGTTCTTC.